The present TCR beta chain was sequenced within a study of T-cell reconstitution after alpha-beta-depleted transplantation in children. Study-wide findings and caveats: Certain patients had high TCRbeta diversity at day 60, and it came from recipient T cells and thymic progenitors that survived. Several hundred expanded graft clones reportedly were the source of alpha-beta T cells about two months after transplant. Newly produced T cells mostly provided counts and TCRbeta diversity after one year, as hyperexpanded clones declined.

From germline, CDR1 is SEHNR and CDR2 FQNEAQ (reference sequence). The CDR3 has 12 amino acids. With 4 bases removed from V and 4 bases from J, the gap between germline ends came to 8 bases. In this sample, this clonotype turned up many times. Its cognate antigen is unknown. The library targeted TCRbeta and was prepared with unique molecular identifiers. TCRdb fed the PCR reads into MiXCR, producing one record per CDR3 protein. This sample has some 830,000 distinct CDR3 sequences, with approximately 15% found just once. This TCR came from a male patient younger than 18 who had a stem cell transplant for acute lymphoblastic leukemia, so the T cells may come from the graft donor. The rearrangement uses TRBV7-9 and TRBJ2-7; D gene ambiguous. The sample consisted of PBMCs, mostly from graft donor cells, taken 360 days after TCRalphabeta/CD19-depleted stem cell transplant. The CDR3 region has the DNA TGTGCCAGCAGCTCCACGGAATACGAGCAGTACTTC. The encoded protein is CASSSTEYEQYF.